This T cell receptor (beta chain) was captured by sequencing in a study of control samples from healthy donors and cancer patients. Looked up from germline, CDR1 is SGDLS and CDR2 is YYNGEE. V shed 4 bases and J 5 bases; nucleotides not matched to a gene: 16. The CDR3 consists of 18 residues. The assay was immunoSEQ multiplex PCR, and TCRdb's table has in-frame clones only and misses some. Of over 45,000 clones listed, around nine tenths are singletons. The sequenced sample consisted of PBMCs. The chain links TRBV9 to TRBJ1-3, with 9 bases matching TRBD1. The sequence was collected from a man aged 25 to 45 with colorectal cancer. The CDR3 DNA sequence: TGTGCCAGCAGCCCCCTTAGCCCCCGCGGGACAGGGAGAAACACCATATATTTT. Translating gives CASSPLSPRGTGRNTIYF. The entire variable domain, with the rest obtained from reference TRBV9 and TRBJ1-3, is as follows: DSGVTQTPKHLITATGQRVTLRCSPRSGDLSVYWYQQSLDQGLQFLIQYYNGEERAKGNILERFSAQQFPDLHSELNLSSLELGDSALYFCASSPLSPRGTGRNTIYFGEGSWLTVV.